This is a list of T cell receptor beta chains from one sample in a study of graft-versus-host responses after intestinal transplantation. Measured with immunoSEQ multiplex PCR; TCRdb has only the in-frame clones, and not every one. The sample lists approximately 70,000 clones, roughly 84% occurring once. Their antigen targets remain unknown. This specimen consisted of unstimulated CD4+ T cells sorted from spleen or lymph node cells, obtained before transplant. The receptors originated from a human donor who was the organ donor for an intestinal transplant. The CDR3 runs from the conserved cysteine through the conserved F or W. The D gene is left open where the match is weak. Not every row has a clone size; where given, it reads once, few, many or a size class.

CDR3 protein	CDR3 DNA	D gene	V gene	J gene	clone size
CASSVVLAGGTDTQYF	TGTGCCAGCAGCGTAGTCCTAGCGGGGGGCACAGATACGCAGTATTTT	TRBD2	TRBV9	TRBJ2-3	.
CASSEELAGGQDTQYF	TGTGCCAGCAGTGAGGAACTAGCGGGGGGGCAAGATACGCAGTATTTT	TRBD2	TRBV2	TRBJ2-3	.
CASSIEARRGRRTDTQYF	TGTGCCAGCAGCATAGAGGCCCGCAGGGGGCGCAGGACAGATACGCAGTATTTT	.	TRBV21-1	TRBJ2-3	few
CASSRQRGLGTDTQYF	TGTGCCAGCAGTAGACAGCGGGGATTGGGCACAGATACGCAGTATTTT	TRBD2	TRBV25-1	TRBJ2-3	.
CASSTNREGGTQYF	TGCGCCAGCAGCACGAACAGGGAAGGAGGGACCCAGTACTTC	.	TRBV5-1	TRBJ2-5	.
CASSGGQVNTGELFF	TGCGCCAGCAGCGGGGGACAGGTAAACACCGGGGAGCTGTTTTTT	TRBD1	TRBV5-1	TRBJ2-2	once
CASSQRTGGSNSPLHF	TGCGCCAGCAGCCAACGGACAGGGGGCTCTAATTCACCCCTCCACTTT	TRBD1	TRBV4-1	TRBJ1-6	.
CASRSFYGYTF	TGCGCCAGCAGGTCATTCTATGGCTACACCTTC	.	TRBV5-1	TRBJ1-2	.
CASSVVLAETDTQYF	TGTGCCAGCAGCGTAGTTCTAGCGGAAACAGATACGCAGTATTTT	TRBD2	TRBV9	TRBJ2-3	once
CASERGSSTDTQYF	TGTGCCAGCGAGCGGGGGTCGAGCACAGATACGCAGTATTTT	TRBD2	TRBV2	TRBJ2-3	.
CASSLTPGLAQETQYF	TGTGCCAGCAGCTTAACCCCGGGACTAGCACAGGAGACCCAGTACTTC	TRBD2	TRBV7-6	TRBJ2-5	.
CASSLGQGIGGELFF	TGCGCCAGCAGCTTGGGACAGGGGATTGGCGGGGAGCTGTTTTTT	TRBD1	TRBV5-1	TRBJ2-2	.
CASSPSPPRTVQNTEAFF	TGTGCCAGCAGTCCTTCCCCCCCGAGGACAGTCCAGAACACTGAAGCTTTCTTT	.	TRBV27	TRBJ1-1	.
CASSHSNYGYTF	TGTGCCAGCAGCCACAGTAACTATGGCTACACCTTC	.	TRBV11-2	TRBJ1-2	.
CASSIPPPGGYGYTF	TGTGCCAGTAGTATCCCCCCGCCAGGGGGCTATGGCTACACCTTC	TRBD1	TRBV19	TRBJ1-2	.
CAIGWDRSYGYTF	TGTGCCATCGGTTGGGACAGGAGCTATGGCTACACCTTC	TRBD1	TRBV10-3	TRBJ1-2	few
CASSRGQGQFGEKLFF	TGTGCCAGCAGCCGGGGACAGGGGCAATTCGGTGAAAAACTGTTTTTT	TRBD1	TRBV6-6	TRBJ1-4	.
CASSVPGLAGSEQFF	TGTGCCAGCAGCGTGCCGGGACTAGCGGGGTCTGAGCAGTTCTTC	TRBD2	TRBV4-2	TRBJ2-1	once
CASSSRAQGRNYGYTF	TGTGCCAGCAGCTCGCGGGCTCAGGGGCGAAACTATGGCTACACCTTC	.	TRBV5-6	TRBJ1-2	once
CATLTGGADNEQFF	TGTGCCACCTTGACAGGGGGGGCTGACAATGAGCAGTTCTTC	TRBD1	TRBV6-1	TRBJ2-1	.
CASSPDRGHADTQYF	TGTGCCAGCTCACCTGACAGGGGGCACGCAGATACGCAGTATTTT	TRBD1	TRBV18	TRBJ2-3	.
CASSSGWRGAQNIQYF	TGTGCCAGCAGTTCTGGGTGGCGGGGGGCCCAAAACATTCAGTACTTC	TRBD2	TRBV27	TRBJ2-4	.
CASSGTGSSSPLHF	TGTGCCAGCAGTGGGACAGGGAGTTCTTCACCCCTCCACTTT	TRBD1	TRBV6-5	TRBJ1-6	once
CASSLVGGKNNQPQHF	TGTGCCAGCAGCTTAGTCGGGGGGAAGAACAATCAGCCCCAGCATTTT	.	TRBV7-2	TRBJ1-5	.